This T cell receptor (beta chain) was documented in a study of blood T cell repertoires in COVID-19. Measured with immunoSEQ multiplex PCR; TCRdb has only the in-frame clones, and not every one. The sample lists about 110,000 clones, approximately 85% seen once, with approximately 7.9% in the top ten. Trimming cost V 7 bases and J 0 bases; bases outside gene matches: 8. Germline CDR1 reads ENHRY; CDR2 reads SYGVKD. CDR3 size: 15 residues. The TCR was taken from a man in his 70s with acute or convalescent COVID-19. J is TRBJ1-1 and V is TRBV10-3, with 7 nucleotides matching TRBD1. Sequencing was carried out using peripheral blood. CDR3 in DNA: TGTGCCATCAAGGGGGCAGGAGGGATGAACACTGAAGCTTTCTTT. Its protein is CAIKGAGGMNTEAFF.